Below are 14 T cell receptor beta chains sequenced from a single sample in a study of response to subunit inactivated influenza vaccine. TCRdb processed the RT-PCR reads anew with MiXCR; each CDR3 protein has one entry. The sample comprises about 540,000 distinct CDR3 sequences, approximately 24% of which are singletons, and around 2.8% rests with the top ten. Separately, the same data were catalogued under a study of T cells expressing NK-cell markers. Per that paper: TCR beta cDNA was generated via 5'RACE template switching incorporating UMIs.

The sequencing here drew on CD4+ T cells sorted from PBMCs, taken roughly 12 days after vaccination. Every receptor here comes from a man aged 50 to 59 who received an inactivated influenza vaccine.

This clonotype was picked up many times. The V gene is TRBV12-3 or TRBV12-4, the J gene TRBJ2-5, with a possible D match to TRBD1 (5 bases). This CDR3 comprises 13 residues. V was shortened by 3 bases and J by 5 bases, with 10 bases between the two germline ends. The CDR3 coding sequence is TGTGCCAGCAGTTTTGGACAATGGGAGACCCAGTACTTC. Translated, it gives CASSFGQWETQYF.

The J gene is TRBJ1-1, the V gene TRBV5-1; no firm D call. Trimming took 3 bases from V and 0 from J, leaving 9 bases between them. CDR3 size: 14 residues. CDR1 and CDR2 from the germline V gene are SGHRS and YFSETQ. The CDR3 protein is CASSSSGLNTEAFF. In DNA form, the CDR3 reads TGCGCCAGCAGCTCGTCGGGCTTGAACACTGAAGCTTTCTTT.

This clonotype showed up just a few times. The chain combines TRBV6-2 or TRBV6-3 with TRBJ1-1, with 8 bases aligning to TRBD1. The CDR3 runs 15 residues. The J segment lost 2 bases and the V segment lost 6 bases, leaving 8 bases of the junction unmatched. Germline lookup yields CDR1 MNHEY and CDR2 SVGEGT. CDR3 in amino acids: CASRIMTGVNTEAFF. For the CDR3, the DNA is TGTGCCAGCAGGATTATGACAGGGGTTAACACTGAAGCTTTCTTT.

This clonotype was observed once. The chain couples TRBV19 to TRBJ1-5, with D possibly TRBD1 on 6 matching bases. Trimming left V 5 bases short and J 6 bases short, with 14 bases between. The CDR3 has 14 residues. Germline loops: CDR1 LNHDA, CDR2 SQIVND (reference sequence). Here the CDR3 DNA reads TGTGCCAGTAGTTTAGGGGGGTCCGCTCAGCCCCAGCATTTT. Its protein is CASSLGGSAQPQHF.

The V gene is TRBV7-8, the J gene TRBJ2-2; D perhaps matches TRBD2 (6 bases). Germline CDR1 is SGHVS and CDR2 is FQNEAQ. CDR3 length: 19 residues. With 3 bases removed from V and 5 bases from J, the gap between germline ends came to 25 bases. The CDR3 loop is CASSFRRTGFDGGTGELFF. CDR3 bases: TGTGCCAGCAGCTTCCGGAGGACTGGTTTCGATGGGGGGACCGGGGAGCTGTTTTTT.

This sequence joins TRBV6-6 and TRBJ1-1; D is unresolved. Germline CDR1 reads MNHNY; CDR2 reads SVGAGI (reference sequence). CDR3 size: 13 residues. Trimming left V 2 bases short and J 3 bases short, with 7 bases between. CDR3: CASSYRWDTEAFF. The CDR3 region has the DNA TGTGCCAGCAGTTACCGTTGGGACACTGAAGCTTTCTTT.

The table lists this clonotype with many counts. V gene TRBV5-1 combines with J gene TRBJ2-3; D is perhaps TRBD1 or TRBD2 (5 bases each). The CDR3 is made up of 17 amino acids. Per the germline V gene, CDR1 is SGHRS and CDR2 is YFSETQ. Trimming removed 2 bases at V and 2 bases at J, with 18 bases between. The CDR3 is CASSLLGDRPSTDTQYF. DNA for the CDR3: TGCGCCAGCAGCTTACTCGGGGACCGGCCATCCACAGATACGCAGTATTTT.

This clonotype was counted only a few times. The V gene is TRBV10-3, the J gene TRBJ2-2, with 13 bases identical to TRBD2. The length of the CDR3 is 17 residues. J lost 7 bases, V lost 10 bases, and 15 bases had no gene match. Germline assignment: CDR1 ENHRY and CDR2 SYGVKD. CDR3 bases: TGTGCCAACGGACTAGCGGGAGTGCATACTTATTACGGGGAGCTGTTTTTT. Protein sequence: CANGLAGVHTYYGELFF.

This clonotype occurred a few times. The chain recombines TRBV4-3 with TRBJ2-2; no reliable D call. The CDR3 contains 14 residues. Germline CDR1 reads LGHNA; CDR2 reads YSLEER. With 3 bases removed from V and 5 bases from J, the gap between germline ends came to 10 bases. CDR3 sequence (DNA): TGCGCCAGCAGCCAGGTCGAGTGGACCGGGGAGCTGTTTTTT. Protein: CASSQVEWTGELFF.

The J gene is TRBJ2-1, the V gene TRBV5-1; 11 bases are a match to TRBD2. Trimming cost V 4 bases and J 4 bases; bases outside gene matches: 10. Germline V gene lookup returns CDR1 SGHRS and CDR2 YFSETQ. CDR3 length equals 17 residues. CDR3 sequence: CASSTSGTSGPYNEQFF. The CDR3 DNA reads TGCGCCAGCAGCACATCCGGGACTAGCGGACCTTACAATGAGCAGTTCTTC.

The rearrangement uses TRBV6-2 or TRBV6-3 and TRBJ2-1; 9 bases agree with TRBD2. CDR1 is MNHEY, CDR2 SVGEGT, per germline. The CDR3 length is 16 residues. V dropped 6 bases and J dropped 7; count of bases not matched to a gene: 13. The CDR3 DNA follows: TGTGCCAGCAGCCCCCGTCCCCTAGCGGGGTTAAATGAGCAGTTCTTC. This codes for CASSPRPLAGLNEQFF.

The chain uses TRBV7-2 and TRBJ2-3; 7 positions agree with TRBD2. CDR1 is SGHTA and CDR2 is FQGNSA in the germline V gene. CDR3 size: 17 residues. The V gene end was trimmed by 5 bases and the J gene end by 2 bases; junction bases not matched to a gene: 13. The chain's CDR3 is CASSRGGPSGLTDTQYF. As DNA, the CDR3 is TGTGCCAGCAGCCGCGGTGGGCCTAGCGGACTCACAGATACGCAGTATTTT.

The sample holds a few counts of this clonotype. The chain carries TRBV28 and TRBJ2-6; TRBD1 agrees at 8 bases. CDR1 MDHEN and CDR2 SYDVKM come from the germline V gene. The trim removed 6 bases at V and 4 bases at J, leaving 11 bases unmatched. The CDR3 totals 17 residues. CDR3: CASSRLDRGSGANVLTF. The CDR3 coding sequence is TGTGCCAGCAGCCGCCTCGACAGGGGTTCGGGGGCCAACGTCCTGACTTTC.

The rearrangement joins TRBV24-1 to TRBJ2-6, with 7 positions matching TRBD1. This CDR3 region has 15 residues. V trimming: 12 bases; J trimming: 0 bases; junction bases outside the gene matches: 7. CDR1 KGHDR and CDR2 SFDVKD come from the germline V gene. CDR3 nucleotides: TGTGCCTCAGAGAGGGGGCACTCTGGGGCCAACGTCCTGACTTTC. This codes for CASERGHSGANVLTF.